The clone carrying this T cell receptor (beta chain) has more than one count but fewer than ten. Its antigen is still unknown. There are 15 residues in the CDR3. Germline CDR1 and CDR2: SGHVS and FNYEAQ. V was cut by 2 bases and J by 1 base, with 10 bases left in between. This sample stems from a study of T-cell reconstitution after alpha-beta-depleted transplantation in children. General study points: Several patients had high TCRbeta diversity at day 60; it came from surviving recipient T cells and thymic progenitors. T cells produced anew were the main source of T-cell counts and diversity one year after transplant. Two months or so post-transplant, alpha-beta T cells reportedly derived from several hundred expanded graft clones.

Construction of the TCRbeta library involved unique molecular identifiers. A single record per CDR3 protein comes from TCRdb applying MiXCR to the PCR reads. Among fewer than 400,000 distinct CDR3 sequences listed, around 25% were seen once. This material consisted of PBMCs, mostly from graft donor cells, taken 180 days after TCRalphabeta/CD19-depleted stem cell transplant. The chain employs TRBV7-6 and TRBJ2-3; no clear D. This TCR was sampled from a male patient between 10 and 17 years old who had a stem cell transplant for acute lymphoblastic leukemia, so the T cells may come from the graft donor. In DNA, the CDR3 is TGTGCCAGCAGCTTAAGCTGGACCGGCACAGATACGCAGTATTTT. Translation: CASSLSWTGTDTQYF.